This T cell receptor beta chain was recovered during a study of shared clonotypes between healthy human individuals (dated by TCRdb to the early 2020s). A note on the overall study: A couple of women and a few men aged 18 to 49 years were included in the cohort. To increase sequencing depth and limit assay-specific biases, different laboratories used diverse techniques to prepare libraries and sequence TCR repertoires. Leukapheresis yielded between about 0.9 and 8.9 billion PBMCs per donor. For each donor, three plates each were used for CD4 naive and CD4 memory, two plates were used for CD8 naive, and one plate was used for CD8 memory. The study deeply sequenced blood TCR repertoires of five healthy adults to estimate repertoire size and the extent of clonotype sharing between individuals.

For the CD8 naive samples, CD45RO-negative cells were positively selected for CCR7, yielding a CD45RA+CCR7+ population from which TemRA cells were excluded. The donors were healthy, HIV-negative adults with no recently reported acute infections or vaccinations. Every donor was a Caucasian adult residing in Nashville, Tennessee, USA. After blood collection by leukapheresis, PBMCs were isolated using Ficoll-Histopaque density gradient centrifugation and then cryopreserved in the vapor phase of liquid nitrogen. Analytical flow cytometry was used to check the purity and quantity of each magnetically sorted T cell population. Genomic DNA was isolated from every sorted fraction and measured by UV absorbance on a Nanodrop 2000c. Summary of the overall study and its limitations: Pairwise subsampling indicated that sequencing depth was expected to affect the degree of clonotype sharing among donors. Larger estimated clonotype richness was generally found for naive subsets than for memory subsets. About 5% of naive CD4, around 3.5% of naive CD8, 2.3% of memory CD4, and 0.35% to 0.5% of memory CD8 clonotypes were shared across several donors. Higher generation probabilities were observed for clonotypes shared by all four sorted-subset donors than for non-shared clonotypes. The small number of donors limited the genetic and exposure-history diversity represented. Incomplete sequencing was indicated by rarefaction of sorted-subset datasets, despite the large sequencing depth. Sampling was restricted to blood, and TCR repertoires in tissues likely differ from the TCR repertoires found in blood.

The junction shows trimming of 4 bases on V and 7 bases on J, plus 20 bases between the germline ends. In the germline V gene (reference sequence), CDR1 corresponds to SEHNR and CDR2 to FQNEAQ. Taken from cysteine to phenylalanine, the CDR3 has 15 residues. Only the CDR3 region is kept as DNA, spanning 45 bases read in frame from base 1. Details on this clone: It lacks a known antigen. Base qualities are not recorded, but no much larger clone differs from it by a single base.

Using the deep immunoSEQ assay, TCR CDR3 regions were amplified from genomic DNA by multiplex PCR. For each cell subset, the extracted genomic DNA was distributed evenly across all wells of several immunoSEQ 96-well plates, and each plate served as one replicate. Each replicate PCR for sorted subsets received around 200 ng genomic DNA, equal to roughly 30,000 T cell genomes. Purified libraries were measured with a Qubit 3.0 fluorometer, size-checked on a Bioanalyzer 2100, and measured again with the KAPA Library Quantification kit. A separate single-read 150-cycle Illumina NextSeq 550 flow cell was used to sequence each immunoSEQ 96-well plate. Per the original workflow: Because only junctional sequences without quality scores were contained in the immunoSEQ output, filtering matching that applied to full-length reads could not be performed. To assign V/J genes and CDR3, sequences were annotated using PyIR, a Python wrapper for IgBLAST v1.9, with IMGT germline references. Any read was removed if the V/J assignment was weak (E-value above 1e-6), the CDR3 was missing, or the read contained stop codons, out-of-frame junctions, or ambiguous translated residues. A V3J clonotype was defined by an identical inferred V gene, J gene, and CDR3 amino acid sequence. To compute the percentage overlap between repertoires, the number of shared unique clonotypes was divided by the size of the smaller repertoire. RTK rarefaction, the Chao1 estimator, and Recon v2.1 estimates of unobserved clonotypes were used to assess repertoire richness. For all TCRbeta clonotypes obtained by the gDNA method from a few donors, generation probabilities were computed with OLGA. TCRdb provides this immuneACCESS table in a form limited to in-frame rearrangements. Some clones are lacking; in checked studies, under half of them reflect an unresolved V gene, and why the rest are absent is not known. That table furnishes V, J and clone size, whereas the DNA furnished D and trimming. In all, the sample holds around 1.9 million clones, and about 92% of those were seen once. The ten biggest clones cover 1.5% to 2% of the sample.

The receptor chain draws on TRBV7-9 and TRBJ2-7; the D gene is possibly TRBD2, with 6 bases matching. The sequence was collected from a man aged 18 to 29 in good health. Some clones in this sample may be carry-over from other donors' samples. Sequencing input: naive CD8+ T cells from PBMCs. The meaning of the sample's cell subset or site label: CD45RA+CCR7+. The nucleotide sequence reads TGTGCCAGCAGCTACTACGATCCTGGGGCGGGGGAGCAGTACTTC. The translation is CASSYYDPGAGEQYF.